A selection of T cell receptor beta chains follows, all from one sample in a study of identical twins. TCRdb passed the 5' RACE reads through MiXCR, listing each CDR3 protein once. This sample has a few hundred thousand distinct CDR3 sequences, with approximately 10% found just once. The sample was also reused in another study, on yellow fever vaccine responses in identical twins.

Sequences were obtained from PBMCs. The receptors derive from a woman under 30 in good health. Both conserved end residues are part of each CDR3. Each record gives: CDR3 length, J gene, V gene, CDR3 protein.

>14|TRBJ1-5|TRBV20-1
CSAMGQGSNQPQHF
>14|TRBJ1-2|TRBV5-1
CASSPGQGAVGYTF
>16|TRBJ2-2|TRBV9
CASSVARGDNTGELFF
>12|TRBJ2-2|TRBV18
CASSPSTGELFF
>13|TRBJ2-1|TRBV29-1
CSVELHPSIEQFF
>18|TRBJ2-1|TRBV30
CAWIRRGSGASSYNEQFF
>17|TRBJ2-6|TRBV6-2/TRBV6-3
CASSRRGGGSGANVLTF
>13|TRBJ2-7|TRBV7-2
CASSATRGYEQYF
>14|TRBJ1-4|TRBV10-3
CAIGDSPTNEKLFF
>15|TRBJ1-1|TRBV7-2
CASSLDRGWNTEAFF
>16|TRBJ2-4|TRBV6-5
CASSYDRGFAKNIQYF
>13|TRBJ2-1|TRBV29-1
CSVGLAGANEQFF
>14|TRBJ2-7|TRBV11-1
CASSLEGTTTGQYF
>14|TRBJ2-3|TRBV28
CATAGRGLQGTQYF
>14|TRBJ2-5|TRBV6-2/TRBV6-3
CASSALVTQETQYF
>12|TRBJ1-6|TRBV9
CASSVGRSPLHF
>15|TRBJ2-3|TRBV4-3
CASSHSTSSTDTQYF
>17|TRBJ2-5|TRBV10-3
CAISESGGKRAGETQYF
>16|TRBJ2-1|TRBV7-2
CASSLDPAGRDNEQFF
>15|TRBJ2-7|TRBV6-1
CASSEAVGGSYEQYF
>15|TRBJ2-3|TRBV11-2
CASSSLRGGPDTQYF
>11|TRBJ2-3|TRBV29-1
CSVVTGRAQYF
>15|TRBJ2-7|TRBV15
CATSRESRGAYEQYF
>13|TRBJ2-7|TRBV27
CASKTTGTYEQYF
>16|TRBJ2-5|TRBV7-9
CASSPPRGIEEETQYF
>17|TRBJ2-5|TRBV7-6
CASSGPRMMTAKETQYF
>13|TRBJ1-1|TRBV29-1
CSAGQGTNTEAFF
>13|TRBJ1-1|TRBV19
CASARLKNTEAFF
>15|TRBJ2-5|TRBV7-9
CASSLGSGPQETQYF
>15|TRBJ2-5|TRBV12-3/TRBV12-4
CASSFGARGQETQYF
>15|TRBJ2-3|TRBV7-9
CASSFLPAGTDTQYF
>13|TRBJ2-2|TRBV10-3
CATGREGTGELFF
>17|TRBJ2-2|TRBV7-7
CASSLVFSGDHTGELFF
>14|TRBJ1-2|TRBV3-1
CASSQSDRTNGYTF
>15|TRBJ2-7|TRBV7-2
CASSLGDRSSYEQYF
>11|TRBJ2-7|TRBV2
CASSERREQYF
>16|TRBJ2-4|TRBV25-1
CASSDAGGLAKNIQYF